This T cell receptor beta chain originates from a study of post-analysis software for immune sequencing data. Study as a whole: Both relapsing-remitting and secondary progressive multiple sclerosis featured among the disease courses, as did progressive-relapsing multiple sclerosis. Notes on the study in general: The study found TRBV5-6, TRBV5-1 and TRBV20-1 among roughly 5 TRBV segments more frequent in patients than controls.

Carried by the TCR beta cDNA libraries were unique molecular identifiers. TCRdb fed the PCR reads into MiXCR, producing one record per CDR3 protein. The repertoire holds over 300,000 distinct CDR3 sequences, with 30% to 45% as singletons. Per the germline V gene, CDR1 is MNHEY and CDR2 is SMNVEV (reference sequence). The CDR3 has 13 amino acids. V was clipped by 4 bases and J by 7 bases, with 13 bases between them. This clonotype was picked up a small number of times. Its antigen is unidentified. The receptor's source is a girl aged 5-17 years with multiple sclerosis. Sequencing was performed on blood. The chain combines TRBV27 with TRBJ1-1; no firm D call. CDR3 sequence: CASSSPYGFEAFF. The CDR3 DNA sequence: TGTGCCAGCAGTTCCCCGTACGGCTTTGAAGCTTTCTTT.